This T cell receptor beta chain was recorded in a study of OX40 agonist ivuxolimab in advanced cancers. With regard to the full study: Ivuxolimab, which targeted the costimulatory receptor OX40 (CD134), was an agonistic, fully human IgG2 monoclonal antibody. Intravenous ivuxolimab was administered to patients every 2 weeks at six dose levels: 0.01, 0.1, 0.3, 1.5, 3 and 10 mg/kg. Of the 50 or so patients in dose escalation, some 20 had hepatocellular carcinoma, about 15 had melanoma, 9 had renal cell carcinoma and 9 had head and neck cancer. The dose-escalation cohort was around 83% male with a mean age of 60 years, ranging from about 20 to 80. Prior anti-PD-1, anti-PD-L1 or anti-CTLA-4 therapy was permitted, and 30% to 50% of dose-escalation patients had received checkpoint inhibitors. Partial responses occurred in three dose-escalation patients, of whom one had hepatocellular carcinoma and two had cutaneous melanoma. The purpose of peripheral TCRbeta sequencing was to test whether ivuxolimab changed TCR sequence diversity and led to clonal T-cell expansion. The monotherapy dose-escalation portion (N ≈ 56 patients) of the phase I ivuxolimab trial is reported in the paper. What the work shows at the level of the full study, not this receptor alone: After ivuxolimab, more expanded clones were found on average in CD8+ T cells than in CD4+ T cells. The antigen specificity of the clonally expanded peripheral T cells was not determined. At doses of 0.1 to 3.0 mg/kg, clonal expansion of both CD4+ and CD8+ T cells in blood was seen between baseline and week 6. Partial responders in the 0.1-3.0 mg/kg groups had among the lowest normalized peripheral clonal expansion, especially among CD8+ T cells. Low levels of normalized T-cell clonal expansion were also shown by some nonresponding patients.

A word on this clone: What this receptor recognizes is not known. No per-base quality is available; no much larger clone lies one base away.

V lost 1 base and J lost 3 bases; the stretch between them is 15 bases long. The CDR3 spans 16 residues, from the cysteine through the phenylalanine. Just the 48-base CDR3 DNA is kept, in frame starting at base 1. CDR1 LGHNT and CDR2 FRNRAP are derived from the germline V gene. The trial excluded patients who had a history of autoimmune disease or who were on systemic immunosuppression. In every dose cohort, peripheral blood was drawn for TCR sequencing at baseline, cycle 4 day 1, and cycle 7 day 1. Samples were obtained from an open-label, multicenter, first-in-human phase I dose-escalation trial of ivuxolimab. Adults with locally advanced or metastatic head and neck squamous cell, hepatocellular, melanoma or renal cell carcinoma were enrolled in the trial. CD4+ and CD8+ T cells were sorted separately from peripheral blood before TCR sequencing. Genomic DNA was isolated from the sorted cells so that the TCRbeta CDR3 region could be sequenced. The immunoSEQ Assay was used to sequence the TCRbeta CDR3 regions. The table comes from immuneACCESS by way of TCRdb, which keeps in-frame sequences with V and J called. Part of the clones is missing from these tables; in studies checked, under half for an unresolved V gene and the rest for unknown reasons. This sample comprises 25,000 to 35,000 clones, about 81% of them detected only once. The top ten hold about a quarter of the sample.

The input for sequencing was CD4+ or CD8+ T cells sorted from blood, taken in a trial of the OX40 agonist ivuxolimab. The receptor comes from an adult with an advanced solid tumor such as melanoma, head and neck, liver or kidney cancer. This receptor chain uses TRBV12-5 and TRBJ1-1; TRBD1 is a possible D gene, resting on 6 matching bases. The bases read TGTGCTAGTGGTTTGGGCCCGACAGGTAGGGACACTGAAGCTTTCTTT. Translated, this gives CASGLGPTGRDTEAFF. Joined to the reference TRBV12-5 and TRBJ1-1 proteins, this CDR3 gives the full variable domain: DARVTQTPRHKVTEMGQEVTMRCQPILGHNTVFWYRQTMMQGLELLAYFRNRAPLDDSGMPKDRFSAEMPDATLATLKIQPSEPRDSAVYFCASGLGPTGRDTEAFFGQGTRLTVV.